This is a list of T cell receptor beta chains from one sample in a study of T cells in Graves' hyperthyroidism and ophthalmopathy. One entry per CDR3 protein, called by TCRdb with MiXCR from the multiplex PCR reads. This table holds roughly 380,000 distinct CDR3 sequences, around 15% found once. The sample consisted of blood. These receptors all come from a woman aged 18 to 35 with Graves' hyperthyroidism. Each CDR3 is given without its conserved first and last residue. Each record gives: CDR3 length, V gene, J gene, clone size, CDR3 protein. Not all rows give a size; the values are once, few, many and, for expanded clones, a class.

>13|TRBV7-2|TRBJ2-3|many
ASSRAGGGTDTQY
>13|TRBV12-3/TRBV12-4|TRBJ2-7|NA
ASSSLAGVVDEQY
>16|TRBV5-1|TRBJ2-3|many
ASSPGLAGGQSTDTQY
>8|TRBV29-1|TRBJ2-1|many
SVAVNEQF
>12|TRBV5-6|TRBJ2-1|NA
ASSLVVRANEQS
>14|TRBV6-1|TRBJ2-1|NA
ASPTQGTSSYNEQF
>15|TRBV5-5|TRBJ2-5|NA
ASSAYPTGAAQETQY
>15|TRBV11-2|TRBJ2-6|many
ASSLLAGGVGANVLT
>11|TRBV28|TRBJ1-6|many
ASSLQTRSPLH
>12|TRBV28|TRBJ1-1|many
ASDRGRGNTEAF
>12|TRBV5-1|TRBJ2-1|NA
ASTPTDRNNEQF
>14|TRBV7-8|TRBJ2-5|many
ASSRRHTGGAETQY
>14|TRBV4-3|TRBJ2-1|NA
ASSQDVREAYNEQF
>11|TRBV28|TRBJ1-2|many
ASSADRYYGYT
>12|TRBV11-2|TRBJ1-2|many
ASSLIVVSHGYT
>12|TRBV12-3/TRBV12-4|TRBJ2-1|many
ASSPGLTYNEQF
>12|TRBV20-1|TRBJ1-2|many
SARFSGGNYGYT
>11|TRBV28|TRBJ2-3|many
ASSSPGGDTQY
>15|TRBV27|TRBJ2-1|few
ASSKRWNPGTYNEQF
>14|TRBV11-2|TRBJ2-7|many
ASSLGLSGRSYEQY
>17|TRBV11-2|TRBJ2-3|few
ASSLGAWTSGRAGDTQY
>13|TRBV24-1|TRBJ1-2|NA
ATSDSGGGANGYT
>11|TRBV10-3|TRBJ1-5|NA
AISDLGPQPQH
>14|TRBV10-3|TRBJ1-5|many
AISESSGSGNQPQH
>12|TRBV9|TRBJ1-1|few
ASSAGQTNTEAF
>14|TRBV3-1|TRBJ2-1|many
ASSQPRTSGYNEQF
>14|TRBV28|TRBJ2-1|many
ASRSLAGGPYNEQF
>12|TRBV7-8|TRBJ1-5|many
ASSLAGVGQPQH
>14|TRBV18|TRBJ2-5|many
ASSPVLTSGTETQY
>14|TRBV7-2|TRBJ2-3|many
ASSLVGGGIRDTQY
>11|TRBV5-1|TRBJ2-1|many
ASGKDTNNEQF
>13|TRBV6-5|TRBJ2-3|many
ASSYSGGGTDTQY
>15|TRBV28|TRBJ1-3|many
ASSLFSADWAGNTIY
>18|TRBV4-1|TRBJ2-7|NA
ASSQDGGGKREAHLYEQY
>8|TRBV30|TRBJ2-5|few
AWRQETQY
>14|TRBV14|TRBJ2-3|many
ASSQDLGGRTDTQY
>12|TRBV7-2|TRBJ2-3|many
ASSPWTGRDTQY
>12|TRBV28|TRBJ1-1|NA
ASSFSQGYAEAF
>12|TRBV9|TRBJ1-1|many
ASSVGTANTEAF
>14|TRBV15|TRBJ2-7|NA
ATSRSRGRGIYEQY
>10|TRBV6-2/TRBV6-3|TRBJ2-5|many
ASTWKTGESY
>15|TRBV13|TRBJ2-1|few
ASSYGRGQESYNEQF